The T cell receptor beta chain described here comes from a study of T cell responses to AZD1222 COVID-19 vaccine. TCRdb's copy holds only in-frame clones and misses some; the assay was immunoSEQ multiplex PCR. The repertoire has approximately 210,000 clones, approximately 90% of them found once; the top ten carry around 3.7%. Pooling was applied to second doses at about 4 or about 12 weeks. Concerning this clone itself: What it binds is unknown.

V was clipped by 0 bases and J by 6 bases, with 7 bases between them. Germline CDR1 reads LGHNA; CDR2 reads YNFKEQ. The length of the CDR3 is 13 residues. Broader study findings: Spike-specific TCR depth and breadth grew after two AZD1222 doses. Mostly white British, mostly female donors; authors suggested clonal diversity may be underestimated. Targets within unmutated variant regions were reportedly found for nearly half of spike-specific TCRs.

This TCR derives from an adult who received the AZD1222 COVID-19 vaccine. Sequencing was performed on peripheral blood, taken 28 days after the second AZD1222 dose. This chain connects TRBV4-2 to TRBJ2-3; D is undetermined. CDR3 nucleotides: TGTGCCAGCAGCCAAGATAATGGGGATACGCAGTATTTT. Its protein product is CASSQDNGDTQYF.